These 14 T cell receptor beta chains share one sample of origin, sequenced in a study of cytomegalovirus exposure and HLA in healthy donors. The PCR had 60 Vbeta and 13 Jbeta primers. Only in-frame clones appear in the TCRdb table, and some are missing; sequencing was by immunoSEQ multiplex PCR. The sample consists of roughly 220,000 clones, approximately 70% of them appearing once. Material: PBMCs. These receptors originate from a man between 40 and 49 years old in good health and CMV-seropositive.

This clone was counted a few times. The CDR3 reads CASSWGQGAEAFF. CDR3 bases: TGTGCCAGCAGCTGGGGACAGGGCGCTGAAGCTTTCTTT. The V and J genes are TRBV5-4 and TRBJ1-1; 9 bases line up with TRBD1. V lost 3 bases, J lost 6 bases, and 3 bases stayed unmatched. The germline V gene has CDR1 SGHNT and CDR2 YYREEE (reference sequence). The CDR3 consists of 13 residues.

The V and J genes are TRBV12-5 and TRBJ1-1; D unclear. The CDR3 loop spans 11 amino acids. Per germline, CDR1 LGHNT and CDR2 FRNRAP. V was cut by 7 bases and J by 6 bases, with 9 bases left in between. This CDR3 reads CASASVSEAFF. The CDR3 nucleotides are TGTGCTAGTGCCTCGGTGTCTGAAGCTTTCTTT.

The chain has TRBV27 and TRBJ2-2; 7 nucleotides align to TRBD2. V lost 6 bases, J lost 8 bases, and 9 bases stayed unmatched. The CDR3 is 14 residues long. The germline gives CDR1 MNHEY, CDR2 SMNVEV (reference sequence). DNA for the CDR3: TGTGCCAGCAGCCCCGGACTAGTTGGGGGGGAGCTGTTTTTT. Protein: CASSPGLVGGELFF.

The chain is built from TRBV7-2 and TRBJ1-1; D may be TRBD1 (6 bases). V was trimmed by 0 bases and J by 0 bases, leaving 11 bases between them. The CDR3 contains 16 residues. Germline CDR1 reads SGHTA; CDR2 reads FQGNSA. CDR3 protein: CASSLASGTMNTEAFF. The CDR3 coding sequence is TGTGCCAGCAGCTTAGCATCCGGGACAATGAACACTGAAGCTTTCTTT.

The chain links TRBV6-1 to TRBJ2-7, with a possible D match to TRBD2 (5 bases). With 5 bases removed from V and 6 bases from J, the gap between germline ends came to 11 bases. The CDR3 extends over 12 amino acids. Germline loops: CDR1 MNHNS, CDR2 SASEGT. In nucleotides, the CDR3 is TGTGCCAGCAGTCTAGCCGTAGGCGAGCAGTACTTC. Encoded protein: CASSLAVGEQYF.

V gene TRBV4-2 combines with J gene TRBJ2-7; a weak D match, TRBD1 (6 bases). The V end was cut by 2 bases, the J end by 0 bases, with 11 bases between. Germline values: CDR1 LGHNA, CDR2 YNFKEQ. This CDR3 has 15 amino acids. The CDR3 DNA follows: TGTGCCAGCAGCCAAAGACAGGCCTTCTCCTACGAGCAGTACTTC. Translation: CASSQRQAFSYEQYF.

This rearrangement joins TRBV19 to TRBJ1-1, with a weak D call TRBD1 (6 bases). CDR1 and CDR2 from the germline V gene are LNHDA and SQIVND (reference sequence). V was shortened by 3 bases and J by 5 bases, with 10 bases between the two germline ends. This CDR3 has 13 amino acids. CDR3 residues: CASSINRETEAFF. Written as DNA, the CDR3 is TGTGCCAGTAGTATCAACAGGGAAACTGAAGCTTTCTTT.

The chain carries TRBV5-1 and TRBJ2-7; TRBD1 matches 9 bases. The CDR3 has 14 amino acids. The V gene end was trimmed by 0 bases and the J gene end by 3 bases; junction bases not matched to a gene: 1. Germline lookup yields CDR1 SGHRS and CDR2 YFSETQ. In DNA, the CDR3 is TGCGCCAGCAGCTTGGGGACAGGGGTCTACGAGCAGTACTTC. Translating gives CASSLGTGVYEQYF.

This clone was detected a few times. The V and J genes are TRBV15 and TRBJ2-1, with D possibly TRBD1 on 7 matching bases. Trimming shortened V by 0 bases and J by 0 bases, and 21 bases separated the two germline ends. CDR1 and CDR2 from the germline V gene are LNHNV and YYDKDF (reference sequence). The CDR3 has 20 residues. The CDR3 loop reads CATSRDRRRGVKSSYNEQFF. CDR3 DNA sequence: TGTGCCACCAGCAGAGATCGTCGCAGGGGGGTTAAGAGCTCCTACAATGAGCAGTTCTTC.

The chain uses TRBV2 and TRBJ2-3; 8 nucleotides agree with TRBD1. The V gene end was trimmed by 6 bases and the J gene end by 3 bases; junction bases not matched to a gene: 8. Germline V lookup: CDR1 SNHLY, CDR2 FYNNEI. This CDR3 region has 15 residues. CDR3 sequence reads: CASSLFGQGTDTQYF. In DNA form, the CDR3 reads TGTGCCAGCAGCCTCTTCGGACAGGGAACAGATACGCAGTATTTT.

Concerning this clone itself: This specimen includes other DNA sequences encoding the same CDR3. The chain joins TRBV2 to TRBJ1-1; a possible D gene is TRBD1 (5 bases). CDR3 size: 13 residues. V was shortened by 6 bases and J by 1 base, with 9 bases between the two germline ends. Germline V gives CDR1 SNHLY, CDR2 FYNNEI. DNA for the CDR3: TGTGCCAGCAGCCCCACAGGGAACACTGAAGCTTTCTTT. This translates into CASSPTGNTEAFF.

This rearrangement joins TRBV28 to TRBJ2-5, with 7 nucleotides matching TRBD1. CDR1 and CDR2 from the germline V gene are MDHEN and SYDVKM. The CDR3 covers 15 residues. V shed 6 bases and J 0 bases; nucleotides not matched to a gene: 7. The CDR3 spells CASRPQGEYQETQYF. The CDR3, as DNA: TGTGCCAGCAGACCCCAGGGGGAGTACCAAGAGACCCAGTACTTC.

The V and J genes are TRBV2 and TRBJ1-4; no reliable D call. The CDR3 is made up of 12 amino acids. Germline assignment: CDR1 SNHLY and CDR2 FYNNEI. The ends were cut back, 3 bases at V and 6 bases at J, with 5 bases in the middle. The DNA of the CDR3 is TGTGCCAGCAGTGACTTGTATGAAAAACTGTTTTTT. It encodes CASSDLYEKLFF.

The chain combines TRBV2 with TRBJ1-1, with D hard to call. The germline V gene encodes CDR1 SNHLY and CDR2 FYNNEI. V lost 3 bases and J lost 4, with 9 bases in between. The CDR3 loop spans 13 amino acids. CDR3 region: CASSDMRGTEAFF. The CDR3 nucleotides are TGTGCCAGCAGTGACATGCGGGGCACTGAAGCTTTCTTT.